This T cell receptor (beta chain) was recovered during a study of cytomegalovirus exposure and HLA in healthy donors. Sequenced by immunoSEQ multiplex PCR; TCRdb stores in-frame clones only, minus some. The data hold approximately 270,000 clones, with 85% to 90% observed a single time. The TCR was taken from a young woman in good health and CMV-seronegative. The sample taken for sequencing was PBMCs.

CDR3 region: CASSPIYGGAANTGELFF. CDR3 sequence (DNA): TGTGCCAGCAGCCCCATTTACGGGGGGGCCGCGAACACCGGGGAGCTGTTTTTT. The chain links TRBV11-2 to TRBJ2-2; 8 nucleotides align to TRBD2. CDR1 is SGHAT and CDR2 is FQNNGV in the germline V gene. The V gene end was trimmed by 5 bases and the J gene end by 0 bases; junction bases not matched to a gene: 11. The CDR3 covers 18 residues.